The 2 T cell receptor beta chains below all came from one sample that was sequenced in a study of regulatory and conventional T cells in RAG deficiency. Data came from immunoSEQ multiplex PCR; TCRdb stores just in-frame clones and leaves some out. The table has 20,000 to 25,000 clones, around 97% seen once. The sorted conventional CD4+ T cells were CD25-low and CD127-high, with genomic DNA sequenced. Another study also made use of these data, one on regulatory T cells. That publication notes: The primer mix had 52 TRBV and 13 TRBJ primers.

Sequenced material: CD25- CD4+ T cells sorted from blood. Source of these receptors: a human donor in good health.

The V call is TRBV6-1, the J call TRBJ1-6; 9 nucleotides match TRBD1. The CDR3 is 13 amino acids. The ends lost 8 bases at V and 9 bases at J; junction bases unmatched: 5. CDR1 is MNHNS and CDR2 is SASEGT in the germline V gene. Written as DNA, the CDR3 is TGTGCCAGCCAGAGGGGACAGGGTTCACCCCTCCACTTT. This encodes CASQRGQGSPLHF.

This clone was picked up one time. V usage is TRBV19 and J usage is TRBJ2-3; 9 positions match TRBD2. J was trimmed by 5 bases and V by 7 bases; bases with no gene match: 7. Germline loops: CDR1 LNHDA, CDR2 SQIVND (reference sequence). This CDR3 is built from 14 residues. The CDR3 spells CASNERGALDTQYF. In DNA form, the CDR3 reads TGTGCCAGTAATGAGCGGGGGGCCTTAGATACGCAGTATTTT.